The subject of this entry is one TCR beta chain. Enrollees, roughly 18 to 90 years old, lived in 24 US areas. The data are from a study of blood T cell repertoires in COVID-19. Study details: Some COVID-19 samples were acute and others convalescent; all came from the United States, Italy and Spain.

V shed 2 bases, J shed 0 bases, and the junction held 3 bases outside the gene matches. Germline-derived CDR1 and CDR2 are MNHNS and SASEGT. This CDR3 spans 15 amino acids. Here immunoSEQ multiplex PCR was the method, and the copy in TCRdb shows in-frame clones only, minus some. Of approximately 200,000 clones in the sample, roughly four fifths were seen once. The sequenced sample consisted of PBMCs or T cells enriched from blood (not recorded which). V usage is TRBV6-1 and J usage is TRBJ1-2; 7 bases line up with TRBD1. This receptor was taken from a man aged 35 to 55 who had recovered from COVID-19. CDR3 in DNA: TGTGCCAGCAGTGAACCGACAGGGCCTAACTATGGCTACACCTTC. The encoded protein is CASSEPTGPNYGYTF.